This TCR beta chain derives from a study of shared clonotypes between healthy human individuals. Replicate PCRs run on sorted subsets employed approximately 0.2 ug DNA, tens of thousands of T cell genomes. The protocol was immunoSEQ multiplex PCR, while the TCRdb copy is restricted to in-frame clones and leaves out a portion. The sample shows some 2,500,000 clones, 80% to 95% of them seen only once. The V gene's germline CDR1 is SEHNR and CDR2 FQNEAQ (reference sequence). This CDR3 contains 11 residues. V was trimmed by 5 bases and J by 1 base, leaving 2 bases between them. On this clone itself: Other DNA sequences within the sample encode an identical CDR3.

The chain joins TRBV7-9 to TRBJ2-5; D is unresolved. The sample taken for sequencing was naive CD4+ T cells from PBMCs. The subset denotes: CD45RA+ positively selected. The clonotype comes from a man between 18 and 29 years old in good health. Some clones in this sample may be carry-over from other donors' samples. The CDR3 nucleotides are TGTGCCAGCAGCCCCCAAGAGACCCAGTACTTC. Translation gives CASSPQETQYF.